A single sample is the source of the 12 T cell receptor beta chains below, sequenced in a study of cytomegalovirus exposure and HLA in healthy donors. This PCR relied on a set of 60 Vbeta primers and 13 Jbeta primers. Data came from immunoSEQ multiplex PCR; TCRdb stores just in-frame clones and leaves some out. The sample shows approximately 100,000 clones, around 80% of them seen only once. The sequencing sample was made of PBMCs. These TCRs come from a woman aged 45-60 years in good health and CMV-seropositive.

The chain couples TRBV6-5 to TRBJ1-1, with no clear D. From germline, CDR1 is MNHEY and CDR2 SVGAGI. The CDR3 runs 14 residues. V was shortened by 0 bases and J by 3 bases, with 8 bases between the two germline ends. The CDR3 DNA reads TGTGCCAGCAGTTACTCACAGACGGACACTGAAGCTTTCTTT. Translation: CASSYSQTDTEAFF.

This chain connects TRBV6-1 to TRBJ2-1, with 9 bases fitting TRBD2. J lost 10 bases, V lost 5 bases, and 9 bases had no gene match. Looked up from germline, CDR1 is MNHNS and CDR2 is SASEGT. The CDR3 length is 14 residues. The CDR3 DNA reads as TGTGCCAGCAGTTCCGCAGCGGGAGGAGGAGAGCAGTTCTTC. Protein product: CASSSAAGGGEQFF.

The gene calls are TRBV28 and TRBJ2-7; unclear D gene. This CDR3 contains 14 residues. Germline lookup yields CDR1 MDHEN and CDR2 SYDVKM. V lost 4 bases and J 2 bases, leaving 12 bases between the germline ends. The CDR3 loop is CASSSDGGTYEQYF. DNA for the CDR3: TGTGCCAGCAGTTCAGACGGCGGTACCTACGAGCAGTACTTC.

The CDR3 protein is CAISIGESNEQFF. The CDR3 nucleotides are TGTGCCATCTCAATTGGGGAGTCGAATGAGCAGTTCTTC. The chain joins TRBV10-3 to TRBJ2-1, with a possible D match to TRBD2 (5 bases). CDR1 and CDR2 from the germline V gene are ENHRY and SYGVKD. Trimming cost V 8 bases and J 7 bases, with 15 bases left between them. The CDR3 loop spans 13 amino acids.

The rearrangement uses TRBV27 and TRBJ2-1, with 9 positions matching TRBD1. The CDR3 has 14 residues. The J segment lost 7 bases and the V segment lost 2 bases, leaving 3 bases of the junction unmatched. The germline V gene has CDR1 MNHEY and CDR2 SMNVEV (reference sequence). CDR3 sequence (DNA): TGTGCCAGCAGTTTAGGGACAGGGCGGAATGAGCAGTTCTTC. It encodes CASSLGTGRNEQFF.

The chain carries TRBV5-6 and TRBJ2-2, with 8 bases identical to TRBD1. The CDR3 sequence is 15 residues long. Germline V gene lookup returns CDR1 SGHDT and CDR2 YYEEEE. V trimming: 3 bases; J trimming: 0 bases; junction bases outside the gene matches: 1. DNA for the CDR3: TGTGCCAGCAGCTCGGGACAGGCGAACACCGGGGAGCTGTTTTTT. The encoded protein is CASSSGQANTGELFF.

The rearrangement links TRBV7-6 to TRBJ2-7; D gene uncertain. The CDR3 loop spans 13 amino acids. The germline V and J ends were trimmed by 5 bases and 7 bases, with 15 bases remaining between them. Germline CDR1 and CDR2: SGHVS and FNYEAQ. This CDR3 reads CASSLRPMREQYF. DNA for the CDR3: TGTGCCAGCAGCCTACGCCCTATGCGGGAGCAGTACTTC. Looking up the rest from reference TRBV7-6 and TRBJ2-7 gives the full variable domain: GAGVSQSPRYKVTKRGQDVALRCDPISGHVSLYWYRQALGQGPEFLTYFNYEAQQDKSGLPNDRFSAERPEGSISTLTIQRTEQRDSAMYRCASSLRPMREQYFGPGTRLTVT.

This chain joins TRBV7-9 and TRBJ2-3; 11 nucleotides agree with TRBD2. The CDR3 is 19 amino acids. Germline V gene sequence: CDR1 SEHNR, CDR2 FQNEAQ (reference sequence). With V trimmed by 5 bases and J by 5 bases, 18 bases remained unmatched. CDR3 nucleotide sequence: TGTGCCAGCAGCGTGCCGGCTAGCGGGGGGCCCGGGGAAAGAGATACGCAGTATTTT. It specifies CASSVPASGGPGERDTQYF.

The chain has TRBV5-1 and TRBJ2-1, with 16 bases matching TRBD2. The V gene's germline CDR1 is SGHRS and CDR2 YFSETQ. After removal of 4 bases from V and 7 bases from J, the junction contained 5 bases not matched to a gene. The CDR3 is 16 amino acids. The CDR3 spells CASSPGLAGGQNEQFF. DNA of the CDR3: TGCGCCAGCAGCCCGGGACTAGCGGGAGGGCAGAATGAGCAGTTCTTC. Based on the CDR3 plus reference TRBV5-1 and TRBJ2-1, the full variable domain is KAGVTQTPRYLIKTRGQQVTLSCSPISGHRSVSWYQQTPGQGLQFLFEYFSETQRNKGNFPGRFSGRQFSNSRSEMNVSTLELGDSALYLCASSPGLAGGQNEQFFGPGTRLTVL.

The CDR3 DNA reads TGTGCCAGCAGTGGGGGTAGGACAGGCCCCTACGAGCAGTACTTC. Amino acid sequence: CASSGGRTGPYEQYF. The genes are TRBV6-1 and TRBJ2-7; 7 positions match TRBD1. The J segment lost 2 bases and the V segment lost 4 bases, leaving 8 bases of the junction unmatched. The CDR3 sequence is 15 residues long. CDR1 is MNHNS, CDR2 SASEGT, per germline.

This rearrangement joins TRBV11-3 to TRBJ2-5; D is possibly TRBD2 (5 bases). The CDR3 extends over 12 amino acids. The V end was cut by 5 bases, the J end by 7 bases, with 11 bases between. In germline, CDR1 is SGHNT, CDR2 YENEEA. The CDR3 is CASSQNRGTQYF. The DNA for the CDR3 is TGTGCCAGCAGCCAAAACCGGGGGACCCAGTACTTC. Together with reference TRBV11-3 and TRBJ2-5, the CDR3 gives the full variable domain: EAGVVQSPRYKIIEKKQPVAFWCNPISGHNTLYWYLQNLGQGPELLIRYENEEAVDDSQLPKDRFSAERLKGVDSTLKIQPAELGDSAVYLCASSQNRGTQYFGPGTRLLVL.

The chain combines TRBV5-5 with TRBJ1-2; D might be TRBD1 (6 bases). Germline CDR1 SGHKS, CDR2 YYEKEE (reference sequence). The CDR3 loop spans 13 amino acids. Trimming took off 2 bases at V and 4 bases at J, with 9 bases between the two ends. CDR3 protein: CASSLGGAYGYTF. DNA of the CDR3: TGTGCCAGCAGCTTAGGGGGAGCCTATGGCTACACCTTC.